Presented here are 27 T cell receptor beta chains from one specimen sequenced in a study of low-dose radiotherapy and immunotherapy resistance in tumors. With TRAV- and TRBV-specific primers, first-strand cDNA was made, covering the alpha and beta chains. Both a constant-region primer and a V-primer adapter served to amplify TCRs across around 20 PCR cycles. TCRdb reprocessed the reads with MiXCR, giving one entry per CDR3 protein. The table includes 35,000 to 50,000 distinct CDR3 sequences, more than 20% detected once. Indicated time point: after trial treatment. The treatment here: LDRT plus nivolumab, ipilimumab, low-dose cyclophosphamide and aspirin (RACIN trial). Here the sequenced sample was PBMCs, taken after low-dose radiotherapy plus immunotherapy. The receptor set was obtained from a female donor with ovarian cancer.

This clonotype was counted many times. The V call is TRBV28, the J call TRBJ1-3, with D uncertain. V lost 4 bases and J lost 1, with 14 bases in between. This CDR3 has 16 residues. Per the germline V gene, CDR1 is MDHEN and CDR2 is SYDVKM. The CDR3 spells CASSSLQRISGNTIYF. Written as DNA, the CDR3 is TGTGCCAGCAGTTCGCTTCAGAGGATATCTGGAAACACCATATATTTT.

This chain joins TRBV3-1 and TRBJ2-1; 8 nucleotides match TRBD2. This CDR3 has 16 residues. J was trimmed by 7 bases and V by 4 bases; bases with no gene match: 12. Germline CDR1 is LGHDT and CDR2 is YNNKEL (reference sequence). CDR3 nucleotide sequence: TGTGCCAGCAGCCCATCGACTAGCGCCATGGAAAATGAGCAGTTCTTC. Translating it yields CASSPSTSAMENEQFF.

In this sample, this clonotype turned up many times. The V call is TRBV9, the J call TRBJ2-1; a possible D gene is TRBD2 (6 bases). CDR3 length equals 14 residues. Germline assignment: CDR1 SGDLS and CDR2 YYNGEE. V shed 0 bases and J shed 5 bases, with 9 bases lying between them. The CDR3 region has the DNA TGTGCCAGCAGCGTAGATTGGACTAACAATGAGCAGTTCTTC. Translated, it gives CASSVDWTNNEQFF.

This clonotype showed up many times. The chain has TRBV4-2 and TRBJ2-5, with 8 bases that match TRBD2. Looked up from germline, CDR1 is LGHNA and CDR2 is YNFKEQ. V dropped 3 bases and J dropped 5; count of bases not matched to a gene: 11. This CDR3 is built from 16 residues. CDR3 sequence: CASSQISGGAGETQYF. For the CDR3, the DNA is TGTGCCAGCAGCCAGATTTCGGGGGGGGCCGGGGAGACCCAGTACTTC.

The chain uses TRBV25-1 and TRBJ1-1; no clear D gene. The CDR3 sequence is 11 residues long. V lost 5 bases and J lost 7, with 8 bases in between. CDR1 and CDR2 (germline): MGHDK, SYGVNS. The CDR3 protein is CASSLEDEAFF. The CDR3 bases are TGTGCCAGCAGTTTGGAAGATGAAGCTTTCTTT.

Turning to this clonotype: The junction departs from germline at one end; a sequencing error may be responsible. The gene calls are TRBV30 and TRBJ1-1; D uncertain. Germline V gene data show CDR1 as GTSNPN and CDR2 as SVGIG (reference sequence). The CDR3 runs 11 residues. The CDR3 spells CAWSVNWDKVF. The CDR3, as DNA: TGTGCCTGGAGTGTCAACTGGGATAAGGTCTTT.

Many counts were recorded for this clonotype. As DNA, the CDR3 is TGCAGCGGTGAGACACCGAACTACGAGCAGTACTTC. Protein: CSGETPNYEQYF. The rearrangement joins TRBV29-1 to TRBJ2-7; no definite D call. From germline, CDR1 is SQVTM and CDR2 ANQGSEA. This CDR3 has 12 amino acids. V was cut by 7 bases and J by 3 bases, with 13 bases left in between.

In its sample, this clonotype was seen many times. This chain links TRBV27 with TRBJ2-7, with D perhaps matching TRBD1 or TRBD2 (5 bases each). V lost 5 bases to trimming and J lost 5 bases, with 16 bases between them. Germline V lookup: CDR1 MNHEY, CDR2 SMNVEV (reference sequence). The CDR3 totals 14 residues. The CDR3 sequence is CASSPLRDENEQYF. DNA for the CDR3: TGTGCCAGCAGTCCCCTCCGGGACGAAAACGAGCAGTACTTC.

This CDR3 is CASSPAGLNEQFF. The CDR3 DNA reads TGTGCCAGCAGTCCCGCGGGACTTAATGAGCAGTTCTTC. The rearrangement joins TRBV28 to TRBJ2-1; TRBD2 is a possible D gene (6 bases). The CDR3 consists of 13 residues. Between the trimmed V and J ends, which lost 5 bases and 7 bases, there was a span of 12 bases. Germline lookup yields CDR1 MDHEN and CDR2 SYDVKM. The whole variable domain, filled in from reference TRBV28 and TRBJ2-1, reads DVKVTQSSRYLVKRTGEKVFLECVQDMDHENMFWYRQDPGLGLRLIYFSYDVKMKEKGDIPEGYSVSREKKERFSLILESASTNQTSMYLCASSPAGLNEQFFGPGTRLTVL.

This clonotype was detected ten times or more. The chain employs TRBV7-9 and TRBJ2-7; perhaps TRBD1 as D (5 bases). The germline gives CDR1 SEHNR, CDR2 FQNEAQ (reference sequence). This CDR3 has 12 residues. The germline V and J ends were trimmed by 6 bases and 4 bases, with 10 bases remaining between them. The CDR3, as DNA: TGTGCCAGCAGTTCCACAGGATACGAGCAGTACTTC. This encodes CASSSTGYEQYF. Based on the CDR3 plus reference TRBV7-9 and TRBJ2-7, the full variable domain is DTGVSQNPRHKITKRGQNVTFRCDPISEHNRLYWYRQTLGQGPEFLTYFQNEAQLEKSRLLSDRFSAERPKGSFSTLEIQRTEQGDSAMYLCASSSTGYEQYFGPGTRLTVT.

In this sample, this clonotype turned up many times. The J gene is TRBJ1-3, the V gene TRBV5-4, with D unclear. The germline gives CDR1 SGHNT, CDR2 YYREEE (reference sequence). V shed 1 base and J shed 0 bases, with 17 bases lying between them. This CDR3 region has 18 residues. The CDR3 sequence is CASSLRSQGGRSGNTIYF. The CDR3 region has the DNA TGTGCCAGCAGCTTGAGAAGTCAAGGCGGACGCTCTGGAAACACCATATATTTT.

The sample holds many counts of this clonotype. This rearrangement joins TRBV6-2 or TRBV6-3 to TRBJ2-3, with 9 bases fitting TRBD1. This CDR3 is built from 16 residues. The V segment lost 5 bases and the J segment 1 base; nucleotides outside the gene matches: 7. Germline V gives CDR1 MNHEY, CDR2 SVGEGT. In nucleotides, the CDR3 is TGTGCCAGCAGTAACCGGGACAGGGAGGGCACAGATACGCAGTATTTT. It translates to CASSNRDREGTDTQYF.

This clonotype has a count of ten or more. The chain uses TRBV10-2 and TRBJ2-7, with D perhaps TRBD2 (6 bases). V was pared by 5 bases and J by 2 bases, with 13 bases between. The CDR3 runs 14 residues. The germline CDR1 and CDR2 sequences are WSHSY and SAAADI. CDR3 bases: TGCGCCAGCAGTCATCGGGCGGGGCCCTACGAGCAGTACTTC. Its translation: CASSHRAGPYEQYF.

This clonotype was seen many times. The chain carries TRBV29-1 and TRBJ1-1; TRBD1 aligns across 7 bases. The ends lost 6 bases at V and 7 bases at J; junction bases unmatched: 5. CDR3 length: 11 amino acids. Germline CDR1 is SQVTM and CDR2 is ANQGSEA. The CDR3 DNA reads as TGCAGCGTCGCTGGGACAGATGAAGCTTTCTTT. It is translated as CSVAGTDEAFF.

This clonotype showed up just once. Here the CDR3 reads CASGTPQGQMGQYF. The CDR3, as DNA: TGTGCCAGCGGAACCCCACAGGGGCAAATGGGGCAGTACTTC. V gene TRBV6-6 combines with J gene TRBJ2-7, with 7 bases fitting TRBD1. Germline V gene data show CDR1 as MNHNY and CDR2 as SVGAGI (reference sequence). V was clipped by 8 bases and J by 9 bases; unmatched bases: 16. There are 14 residues in the CDR3.

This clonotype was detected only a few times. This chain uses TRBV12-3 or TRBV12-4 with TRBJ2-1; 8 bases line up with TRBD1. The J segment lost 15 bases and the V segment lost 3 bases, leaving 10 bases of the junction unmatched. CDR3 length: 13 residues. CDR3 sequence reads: CASSFIMDRASFF. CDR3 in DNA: TGTGCCAGCAGTTTCATAATGGACAGGGCATCGTTCTTC.

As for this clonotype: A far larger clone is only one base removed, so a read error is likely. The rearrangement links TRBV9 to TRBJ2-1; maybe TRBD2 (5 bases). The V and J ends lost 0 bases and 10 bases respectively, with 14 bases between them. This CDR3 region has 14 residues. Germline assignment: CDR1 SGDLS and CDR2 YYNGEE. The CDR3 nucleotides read TGTGCCAGCAGCGTAGCCGGGGTAGGCTACGAGCAGTTCTTC. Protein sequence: CASSVAGVGYEQFF.

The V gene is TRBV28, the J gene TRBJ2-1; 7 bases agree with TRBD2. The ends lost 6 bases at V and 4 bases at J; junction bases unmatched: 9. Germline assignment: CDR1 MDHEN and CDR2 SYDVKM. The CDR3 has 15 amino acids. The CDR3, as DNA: TGTGCCAGCAGACAAGCGGGAAGTAAGTACAATGAGCAGTTCTTC. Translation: CASRQAGSKYNEQFF.

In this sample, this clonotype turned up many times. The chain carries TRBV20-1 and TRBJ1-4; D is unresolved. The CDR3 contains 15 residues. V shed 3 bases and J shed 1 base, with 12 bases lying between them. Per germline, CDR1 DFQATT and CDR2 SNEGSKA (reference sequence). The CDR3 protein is CSASGRGETNEKLFF. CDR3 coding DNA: TGCAGTGCTAGTGGTCGCGGGGAAACTAATGAAAAACTGTTTTTT.

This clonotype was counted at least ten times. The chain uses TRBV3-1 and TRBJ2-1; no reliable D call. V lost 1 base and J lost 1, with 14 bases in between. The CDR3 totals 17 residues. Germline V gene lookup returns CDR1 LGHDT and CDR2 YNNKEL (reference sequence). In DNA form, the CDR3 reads TGTGCCAGCAGCCAAGGAGCCGCAGGCGTATCCTACAATGAGCAGTTCTTC. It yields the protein CASSQGAAGVSYNEQFF.

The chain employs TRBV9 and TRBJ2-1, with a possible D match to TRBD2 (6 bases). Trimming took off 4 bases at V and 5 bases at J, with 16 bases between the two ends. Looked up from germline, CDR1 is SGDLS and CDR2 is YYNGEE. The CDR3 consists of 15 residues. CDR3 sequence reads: CASSPNPREHNEQFF. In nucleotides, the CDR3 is TGTGCCAGCAGCCCCAACCCGCGGGAACACAATGAGCAGTTCTTC.

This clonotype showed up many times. CDR3 amino acids: CASSLVPRETQYF. The CDR3 bases are TGTGCCAGCAGTTTAGTCCCTCGGGAGACCCAGTACTTC. The chain links TRBV12-3 or TRBV12-4 to TRBJ2-5; D unresolved. The CDR3 consists of 13 residues. Trimming shortened V by 1 base and J by 5 bases, and 8 bases separated the two germline ends.

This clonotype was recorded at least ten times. CDR3 in DNA: TGTGCCAGCAGCCCCCGGCAGGGTAATTCACCCCTCCACTTT. Its translation: CASSPRQGNSPLHF. The chain couples TRBV3-1 to TRBJ1-6, with D possibly matching TRBD1 (5 bases). CDR1 is LGHDT and CDR2 is YNNKEL in the germline V gene (reference sequence). CDR3 size: 14 residues. The V gene lost 4 bases and the J gene lost 6 bases, with 10 bases spanning the gap.

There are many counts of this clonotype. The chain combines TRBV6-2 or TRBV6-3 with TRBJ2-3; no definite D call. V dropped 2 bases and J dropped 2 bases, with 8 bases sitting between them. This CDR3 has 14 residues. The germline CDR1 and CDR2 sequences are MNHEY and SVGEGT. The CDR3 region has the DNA TGTGCCAGCAGTTACGGGTTAATCACAGATACGCAGTATTTT. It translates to CASSYGLITDTQYF.

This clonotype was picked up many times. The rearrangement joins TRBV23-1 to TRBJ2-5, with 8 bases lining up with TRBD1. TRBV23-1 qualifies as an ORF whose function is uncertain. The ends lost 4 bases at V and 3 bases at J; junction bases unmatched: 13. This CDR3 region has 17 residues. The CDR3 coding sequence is TGCGCCAGCAGTCCTCATCGACAGGGGTCTCGAGAAGAGACCCAGTACTTC. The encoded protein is CASSPHRQGSREETQYF.

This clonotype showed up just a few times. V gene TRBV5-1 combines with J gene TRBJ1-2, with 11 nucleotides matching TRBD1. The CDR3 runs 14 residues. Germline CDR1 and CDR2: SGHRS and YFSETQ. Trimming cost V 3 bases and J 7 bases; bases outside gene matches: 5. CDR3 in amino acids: CASSSGQGASGYTF. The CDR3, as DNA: TGCGCCAGCAGCTCCGGACAGGGGGCCTCTGGCTACACCTTC.

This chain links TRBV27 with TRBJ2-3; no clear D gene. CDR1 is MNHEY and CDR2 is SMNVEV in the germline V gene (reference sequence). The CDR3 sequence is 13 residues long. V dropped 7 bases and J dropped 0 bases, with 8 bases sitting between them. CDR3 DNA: TGTGCCAGCAAGGCCCAGAGCACAGATACGCAGTATTTT. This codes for CASKAQSTDTQYF.